These 30 T cell receptor beta chains originate from one sample sequenced in a study of T-cell reconstitution after alpha-beta-depleted transplantation in children. Using unique molecular identifiers, the investigators prepared the TCRbeta library. Each CDR3 protein gets one entry after TCRdb re-called the PCR reads with MiXCR. The data contain 610,000 or so distinct CDR3 sequences, 20% to 30% of them singletons. The sample in question was PBMCs, obtained before TCRalphabeta/CD19-depleted stem cell transplant. Receptors originate from a boy younger than two with Wiskott-Aldrich syndrome, due to receive a stem cell transplant.

In this sample, this clonotype turned up a few times. CDR3 nucleotide sequence: TGCAGTGCCATATCCGAGGGGCTGAGATGCCCCCAGCATTTT. Protein sequence: CSAISEGLRCPQHF. V is TRBV20-1 and J is TRBJ1-5; possible D gene TRBD1, 5 bases. The CDR3 runs to 14 residues. V was cut by 6 bases and J by 10 bases, with 22 bases left in between. Germline lookup yields CDR1 DFQATT and CDR2 SNEGSKA (reference sequence).

About this clonotype: This may stem from a read error, because a much larger clone lies one nucleotide away. The V gene is TRBV20-1, the J gene TRBJ2-1; TRBD2 agrees at 7 bases. Germline values: CDR1 DFQATT, CDR2 SNEGSKA (reference sequence). CDR3 size: 14 residues. J lost 0 bases, V lost 3 bases, and 2 bases had no gene match. The CDR3 spells CSASCGSSYNEQFF. In DNA form, the CDR3 reads TGCAGTGCTAGTTGCGGGAGCTCCTACAATGAGCAGTTCTTC.

The gene calls are TRBV7-9 and TRBJ1-1; no firm D call. With 4 bases removed from V and 7 bases from J, the gap between germline ends came to 10 bases. Germline CDR1 reads SEHNR; CDR2 reads FQNEAQ (reference sequence). The CDR3 runs 12 residues. DNA for the CDR3: TGTGCCAGCAGCTCAGTAAGTTATGAAGCTTTCTTT. Protein sequence: CASSSVSYEAFF.

This clonotype occurred many times. J is TRBJ2-4 and V is TRBV5-6; unclear D gene. The CDR3 is 15 amino acids. The germline CDR1 and CDR2 sequences are SGHDT and YYEEEE. V lost 0 bases to trimming and J lost 0 bases, with 7 bases between them. For the CDR3, the DNA is TGTGCCAGCAGCTTGGGGGCCCTAGCCAAAAACATTCAGTACTTC. Encoded protein: CASSLGALAKNIQYF.

The rearrangement uses TRBV7-2 and TRBJ2-1; D unresolved. In germline, CDR1 is SGHTA, CDR2 FQGNSA. The CDR3 runs to 11 residues. With 5 bases removed from V and 10 bases from J, the gap between germline ends came to 9 bases. In DNA form, the CDR3 reads TGTGCCAGCAGCACCCGACGGGAGCAGTTCTTC. Its translation is CASSTRREQFF. Full variable domain (outside the CDR3, taken from reference TRBV7-2 and TRBJ2-1): GAGVSQSPSNKVTEKGKDVELRCDPISGHTALYWYRQSLGQGLEFLIYFQGNSAPDKSGLPSDRFSAERTGGSVSTLTIQRTQQEDSAVYLCASSTRREQFFGPGTRLTVL.

This clonotype was recorded a few times. The chain uses TRBV20-1 and TRBJ2-4, with TRBD1 matching over 8 bases. Trimming at V came to 2 bases and at J to 9 bases, leaving 3 bases not matched to a gene. CDR3 length: 12 residues. Germline V gene lookup returns CDR1 DFQATT and CDR2 SNEGSKA (reference sequence). CDR3 sequence (DNA): TGCAGTGCTAGAACAGGGGGTGGCATTCAGTACTTC. It yields the protein CSARTGGGIQYF.

This chain connects TRBV5-1 to TRBJ2-1; a possible D gene is TRBD2 (5 bases). The CDR3 runs 14 residues. Germline V CDR1 and CDR2: SGHRS, YFSETQ. V dropped 5 bases and J dropped 0 bases, with 9 bases sitting between them. For the CDR3, the DNA is TGCGCCAGCAGGGGAGAAGGCTCCTACAATGAGCAGTTCTTC. Protein: CASRGEGSYNEQFF. The full variable domain, rest sourced from reference TRBV5-1 and TRBJ2-1, is KAGVTQTPRYLIKTRGQQVTLSCSPISGHRSVSWYQQTPGQGLQFLFEYFSETQRNKGNFPGRFSGRQFSNSRSEMNVSTLELGDSALYLCASRGEGSYNEQFFGPGTRLTVL.

The chain employs TRBV20-1 and TRBJ2-5, with D maybe TRBD1 (7 bases). V lost 6 bases and J lost 5, with 13 bases in between. Germline V gene lookup returns CDR1 DFQATT and CDR2 SNEGSKA (reference sequence). The CDR3 runs 12 residues. CDR3 sequence (DNA): TGCAGTGCGATCAGGGGGGATGAGACCCAGTACTTC. Encoded protein: CSAIRGDETQYF.

In its sample, this clonotype was seen a few times. This chain uses TRBV18 with TRBJ1-2; 10 bases are shared with TRBD1. CDR3 length: 16 residues. With 0 bases clipped from V and 6 bases from J, the junction kept 7 bases outside the gene matches. Germline assignment: CDR1 KGHSH and CDR2 LQKENI. The CDR3 spells CASSPPLGTGDNGYTF. In DNA form, the CDR3 reads TGTGCCAGCTCACCACCTCTCGGGACAGGGGACAATGGCTACACCTTC.

J is TRBJ1-1 and V is TRBV30; D is unclear. The CDR3 length is 10 residues. CDR1 is GTSNPN, CDR2 SVGIG, per germline (reference sequence). The V end was cut by 2 bases, the J end by 8 bases, with 6 bases between. In nucleotides, the CDR3 is TGTGCCTGGAGTATGGGCGAAGCTTTCTTT. The encoded protein is CAWSMGEAFF. Filled out from reference TRBV30 and TRBJ1-1, the complete variable domain reads SQTIHQWPATLVQPVGSPLSLECTVEGTSNPNLYWYRQAAGRGLQLLFYSVGIGQISSEVPQNLSASRPQDRQFILSSKKLLLSDSGFYLCAWSMGEAFFGQGTRLTVV.

This clonotype occurred a few times. The V gene is TRBV20-1, the J gene TRBJ2-5; TRBD2 matches 7 bases. Germline assignment: CDR1 DFQATT and CDR2 SNEGSKA (reference sequence). CDR3 length equals 14 residues. The trim removed 5 bases at V and 1 base at J, leaving 7 bases unmatched. The CDR3 sequence: CSAQALALQETQYF. The CDR3 DNA is TGCAGTGCTCAGGCACTAGCGCTCCAAGAGACCCAGTACTTC.

This clonotype was seen a few times. A read error may account for a junction end that differs from germline. The chain links TRBV5-1 to TRBJ2-7; D perhaps matches TRBD2 (5 bases). The CDR3 has 15 amino acids. Germline loops: CDR1 SGHRS, CDR2 YFSETQ. CDR3 bases: TGTGCCAGCAGCTTGGGAGTCGGCAGCTCCTACGAGCAGTACTTC. Translation gives CASSLGVGSSYEQYF. Combining the CDR3 with reference TRBV5-1 and TRBJ2-7 gives the whole variable domain KAGVTQTPRYLIKTRGQQVTLSCSPISGHRSVSWYQQTPGQGLQFLFEYFSETQRNKGNFPGRFSGRQFSNSRSEMNVSTLELGDSALYLCASSLGVGSSYEQYFGPGTRLTVT.

This clonotype has only a few counts. A junction boundary mismatches the germline segment, possibly from a read error. The V and J genes are TRBV4-2 and TRBJ1-1; TRBD1 might be the D (6 bases). Germline V lookup: CDR1 LGHNA, CDR2 YNFKEQ. The length of the CDR3 is 15 residues. The CDR3 protein is CASSPTQGGAQGAFF. The DNA of the CDR3 is TGTGCCAGTAGCCCGACTCAAGGGGGGGCGCAAGGAGCTTTCTTT.

The chain carries TRBV30 and TRBJ1-2; D is uncertain. The CDR3 is made up of 15 amino acids. V shed 2 bases and J shed 3 bases, with 16 bases lying between them. CDR1 is GTSNPN, CDR2 SVGIG, per germline (reference sequence). CDR3 bases: TGTGCCTGGAGTCCCCCGGTTGGACGGTACTATGGCTACACCTTC. This codes for CAWSPPVGRYYGYTF. The variable domain in full, with the rest retrieved from reference TRBV30 and TRBJ1-2, is SQTIHQWPATLVQPVGSPLSLECTVEGTSNPNLYWYRQAAGRGLQLLFYSVGIGQISSEVPQNLSASRPQDRQFILSSKKLLLSDSGFYLCAWSPPVGRYYGYTFGSGTRLTVV.

This clonotype was detected a few times. The chain combines TRBV5-1 with TRBJ2-3; D is unclear. This CDR3 is built from 13 residues. CDR1 and CDR2 (germline): SGHRS, YFSETQ. Trimming removed 6 bases at V and 0 bases at J, with 8 bases between. CDR3 region: CASTTRSTDTQYF. The CDR3 DNA follows: TGCGCCAGCACAACAAGGAGCACAGATACGCAGTATTTT.

The genes are TRBV20-1 and TRBJ2-1; tentatively, D is TRBD2 (6 bases). Germline values: CDR1 DFQATT, CDR2 SNEGSKA (reference sequence). This CDR3 contains 13 residues. Trimming stripped 6 bases from V and 2 bases from J, with 11 bases between. The CDR3 protein is CSAEGSAYNEQFF. The CDR3 DNA follows: TGCAGTGCGGAGGGCAGCGCCTACAATGAGCAGTTCTTC.

The chain links TRBV9 to TRBJ1-1; unclear D gene. V gave up 1 base and J gave up 1 base, with 5 bases separating them. The germline CDR1 and CDR2 sequences are SGDLS and YYNGEE. The CDR3 has 13 amino acids. Here the CDR3 DNA reads TGTGCCAGCAGCGTAAAGTGGAACACTGAAGCTTTCTTT. Protein: CASSVKWNTEAFF.

The chain combines TRBV7-2 with TRBJ2-2, with a tentative D call TRBD2 (6 bases). This CDR3 is built from 17 residues. The V end lost 4 bases, the J end lost 6 bases, and 21 bases lay between the germline ends. CDR1 and CDR2 (germline): SGHTA, FQGNSA. CDR3 loop: CASSWKGGAGLAGELFF. The DNA for the CDR3 is TGTGCCAGCAGCTGGAAGGGCGGGGCAGGGTTGGCCGGGGAGCTGTTTTTT.

The CDR3 spells CASSNLGTYPYEQYF. Here the CDR3 DNA reads TGTGCCAGCAGCAACCTCGGGACGTACCCCTACGAGCAGTACTTC. This rearrangement joins TRBV4-2 to TRBJ2-7; D may match TRBD1 or TRBD2 (5 bases each). The V and J ends lost 5 bases and 2 bases respectively, with 16 bases between them. The CDR3 sequence is 15 residues long. Per germline, CDR1 LGHNA and CDR2 YNFKEQ.

This clonotype was counted a few times. The genes are TRBV7-8 and TRBJ2-7; 10 nucleotides align to TRBD2. Germline CDR1 SGHVS, CDR2 FQNEAQ. Trimming removed 3 bases from V and 0 bases from J; junction bases left unmatched: 11. This CDR3 has 18 residues. The CDR3 loop is CASSLKAGGSTYSYEQYF. CDR3 bases: TGTGCCAGCAGCTTGAAAGCGGGAGGGTCCACCTACTCCTACGAGCAGTACTTC.

The genes are TRBV6-5 and TRBJ2-1; D is undetermined. This CDR3 region has 15 residues. The V end lost 4 bases, the J end lost 0 bases, and 10 bases lay between the germline ends. Germline V gene lookup returns CDR1 MNHEY and CDR2 SVGAGI. In DNA form, the CDR3 reads TGTGCCAGCAGTTTTAAGGGCCGCTCCTACAATGAGCAGTTCTTC. This sequence encodes CASSFKGRSYNEQFF.

The chain joins TRBV5-1 to TRBJ1-2; TRBD1 matches at 8 bases. The CDR3 covers 15 residues. Per germline, CDR1 SGHRS and CDR2 YFSETQ. Trimming at V came to 0 bases and at J to 6 bases, leaving 7 bases not matched to a gene. CDR3 DNA sequence: TGCGCCAGCAGCTTGGCCGCTGACAGGGGAGATGGCTACACCTTC. As protein: CASSLAADRGDGYTF.

The chain uses TRBV14 and TRBJ2-5; D remains unclear. The CDR3 covers 13 residues. The V gene lost 1 base and the J gene lost 1 base, with 4 bases spanning the gap. Germline V gives CDR1 SGHDN, CDR2 FVKESK. The CDR3 bases are TGTGCCAGCAGCCAAGGTTTCCAAGAGACCCAGTACTTC. It yields the protein CASSQGFQETQYF.

This clonotype was counted between two and nine times. This sequence joins TRBV12-3 or TRBV12-4 and TRBJ1-4, with 9 bases identical to TRBD1. The CDR3 length is 14 residues. V shed 4 bases, J shed 8 bases, and the junction held 5 bases outside the gene matches. CDR3 sequence: CASSSGQGDEKLFF. DNA for the CDR3: TGTGCCAGCAGTTCGGGACAGGGAGACGAAAAACTGTTTTTT.

The chain combines TRBV12-3 or TRBV12-4 with TRBJ2-1, with 8 bases that match TRBD1. V trimming: 3 bases; J trimming: 10 bases; junction bases outside the gene matches: 17. The CDR3 extends over 17 amino acids. CDR3: CASSFQPSGQGAREQFF. As DNA, the CDR3 is TGTGCCAGCAGTTTTCAGCCGTCTGGGCAGGGGGCGAGAGAGCAGTTCTTC.

This clonotype was counted at least ten times. CDR3 region: CSARDYLGGTDTQYF. The CDR3 DNA follows: TGCAGTGCTAGAGACTATCTAGGGGGCACAGATACGCAGTATTTT. V gene TRBV20-1 combines with J gene TRBJ2-3; tentative D call: TRBD1 (5 bases). This CDR3 is built from 15 residues. Per the germline V gene, CDR1 is DFQATT and CDR2 is SNEGSKA (reference sequence). Trimming shortened V by 0 bases and J by 1 base, and 11 bases separated the two germline ends.

The gene calls are TRBV7-8 and TRBJ2-1; D is ambiguous. The CDR3 loop spans 16 amino acids. Per the germline V gene, CDR1 is SGHVS and CDR2 is FQNEAQ. The germline V and J ends were trimmed by 2 bases and 5 bases, with 16 bases remaining between them. CDR3 DNA sequence: TGTGCCAGCAGCTTACCTAAAGGAGTAACACACAATGAGCAGTTCTTC. Protein: CASSLPKGVTHNEQFF. The complete variable domain, with remaining parts taken from reference TRBV7-8 and TRBJ2-1, reads GAGVSQSPRYKVAKRGQDVALRCDPISGHVSLFWYQQALGQGPEFLTYFQNEAQLDKSGLPSDRFFAERPEGSVSTLKIQRTQQEDSAVYLCASSLPKGVTHNEQFFGPGTRLTVL.

In this sample, this clonotype turned up a few times. This chain uses TRBV20-1 with TRBJ2-7, with a tentative D call TRBD1 (7 bases). This CDR3 region has 11 residues. V was trimmed by 5 bases and J by 11 bases, leaving 16 bases between them. Germline V lookup: CDR1 DFQATT, CDR2 SNEGSKA (reference sequence). As DNA, the CDR3 is TGCAGTGCTGCGGGGACAGCAAAGGAGTACTTC. Encoded protein: CSAAGTAKEYF.

In this sample, this clonotype turned up a few times. The genes are TRBV27 and TRBJ2-5; D uncertain. The CDR3 contains 11 residues. CDR1 is MNHEY, CDR2 SMNVEV, per germline (reference sequence). The V end lost 4 bases, the J end lost 6 bases, and 6 bases lay between the germline ends. This CDR3 is CASSYRQTQYF. The DNA for the CDR3 is TGTGCCAGCAGTTACCGCCAGACCCAGTACTTC.

This clonotype was observed a handful of times. J is TRBJ2-7 and V is TRBV12-3 or TRBV12-4, with 9 nucleotides matching TRBD2. CDR3 length equals 15 residues. V lost 2 bases to trimming and J lost 0 bases; unmatched junction nucleotides: 2. CDR3 in amino acids: CASSLKREDSYEQYF. Here the CDR3 DNA reads TGTGCCAGCAGTTTAAAGCGGGAGGACTCCTACGAGCAGTACTTC.